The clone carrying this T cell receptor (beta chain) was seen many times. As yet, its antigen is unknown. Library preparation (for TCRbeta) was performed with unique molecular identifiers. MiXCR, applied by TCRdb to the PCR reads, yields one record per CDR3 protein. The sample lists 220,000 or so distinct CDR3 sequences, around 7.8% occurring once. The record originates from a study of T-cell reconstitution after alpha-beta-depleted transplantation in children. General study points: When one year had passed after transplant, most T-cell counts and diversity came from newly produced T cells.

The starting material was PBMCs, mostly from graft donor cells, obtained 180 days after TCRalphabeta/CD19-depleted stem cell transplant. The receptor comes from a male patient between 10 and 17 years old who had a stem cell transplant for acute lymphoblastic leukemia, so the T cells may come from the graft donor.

Written as DNA, the CDR3 is TGTGCCAGCAGCCCACGCGGGGTCCCCTACGAGCAGTACTTC. As protein: CASSPRGVPYEQYF. The gene calls are TRBV6-5 and TRBJ2-7; a possible D gene is TRBD2 (6 bases). Germline V gives CDR1 MNHEY, CDR2 SVGAGI. This CDR3 contains 14 residues. Trimming shortened V by 6 bases and J by 2 bases, and 14 bases separated the two germline ends.